Listed here are 27 T cell receptor beta chains from one sample, sequenced in a study of T-cell memory formation after mild COVID-19. Via MiXCR, TCRdb re-called the 5' RACE reads, giving one row per CDR3 protein. The table records 450,000 to 700,000 distinct CDR3 sequences, roughly 17% of them present only once. Source material: PBMCs or a T cell subset sorted from them (not recorded which). Source of these receptors: an adult woman who had mild COVID-19 (a few samples of this study predate the infection). Cell type and time point are not known.

The rearrangement joins TRBV9 to TRBJ2-3; a weak D match, TRBD1 (6 bases). The germline V gene encodes CDR1 SGDLS and CDR2 YYNGEE. V lost 3 bases, J lost 4 bases, and 9 bases lay in between. This CDR3 spans 13 amino acids. The CDR3 sequence is CASSEGTPDTQYF. Written as DNA, the CDR3 is TGTGCCAGCAGCGAGGGGACACCAGATACGCAGTATTTT. Based on the CDR3 plus reference TRBV9 and TRBJ2-3, the full variable domain is DSGVTQTPKHLITATGQRVTLRCSPRSGDLSVYWYQQSLDQGLQFLIQYYNGEERAKGNILERFSAQQFPDLHSELNLSSLELGDSALYFCASSEGTPDTQYFGPGTRLTVL.

The chain joins TRBV9 to TRBJ2-2; the D gene is possibly TRBD1 (5 bases). Per the germline V gene, CDR1 is SGDLS and CDR2 is YYNGEE. The V and J ends lost 7 bases and 0 bases respectively, with 7 bases between them. The CDR3 runs 13 residues. The CDR3 DNA is TGTGCCAGCCAGGGCGCGAACACCGGGGAGCTGTTTTTT. This sequence encodes CASQGANTGELFF.

In its sample, this clonotype was seen a few times. Mismatch with germline at one junction end may stem from a read error. The rearrangement joins TRBV12-3 or TRBV12-4 to TRBJ2-1, with D maybe TRBD2 (5 bases). This CDR3 is 13 amino acids long. The CDR3 reads CASSAPGRGRTVF. The CDR3 DNA reads TGTGCCAGCAGCGCTCCCGGCCGGGGTAGGACGGTCTTC.

CDR3 sequence (DNA): TGTGCCAGCTCCCCCTTTGCAGGGGAAGCGAGTACTGAAGCTTTCTTT. This sequence encodes CASSPFAGEASTEAFF. The gene calls are TRBV7-6 and TRBJ1-1; D may be TRBD1 (6 bases). The germline gives CDR1 SGHVS, CDR2 FNYEAQ. The CDR3 length is 16 residues. Trimming took off 8 bases at V and 5 bases at J, with 24 bases between the two ends.

The chain has TRBV5-1 and TRBJ2-7; no clear D gene. The CDR3 runs 19 residues. With 4 bases removed from V and 3 bases from J, the gap between germline ends came to 29 bases. Germline lookup yields CDR1 SGHRS and CDR2 YFSETQ. The CDR3 DNA reads TGCGCCAGCAGCCCCCTGCCCCACTCCCGGAATTTGAGGAACTACGAGCAGTACTTC. Translation: CASSPLPHSRNLRNYEQYF.

As regards this clonotype: This may be a read error: a much more frequent sequence differs by one nucleotide. This chain joins TRBV11-2 and TRBJ2-7; 9 positions match TRBD2. This CDR3 region has 16 residues. Unmatched junction bases numbered 11, after V lost 4 bases and J lost 4 bases. Germline CDR1 SGHAT, CDR2 FQNNGV. CDR3 DNA sequence: TGTGCCAGCAGCTCCCAAGGGAAGGCGGGGGGGTACGAGCAGTACTTC. Its translation: CASSSQGKAGGYEQYF.

This chain joins TRBV27 and TRBJ2-3; D may be TRBD1 (5 bases). The CDR3 covers 15 residues. Trimming removed 5 bases from V and 2 bases from J, with 14 bases in between. The germline CDR1 and CDR2 sequences are MNHEY and SMNVEV (reference sequence). The CDR3 protein is CASSPRQGNTDTQYF. The CDR3, as DNA: TGTGCCAGCAGTCCAAGGCAGGGAAACACAGATACGCAGTATTTT.

This clonotype was detected a few times. V gene TRBV27 combines with J gene TRBJ2-7; TRBD1 matches at 7 bases. Germline V lookup: CDR1 MNHEY, CDR2 SMNVEV (reference sequence). Germline trimming cut 5 bases from V and 2 bases from J; bases unmatched to any gene: 6. This CDR3 contains 14 residues. CDR3 DNA: TGTGCCAGCAGTAAGGACAGGTGGACCTACGAGCAGTACTTC. Protein sequence: CASSKDRWTYEQYF.

This clonotype was seen at least ten times. The CDR3 spells CASSVIARAGGRITGELFF. For the CDR3, the DNA is TGTGCCAGCAGCGTAATCGCCAGGGCCGGGGGGAGGATCACCGGGGAGCTGTTTTTT. This sequence joins TRBV7-2 and TRBJ2-2; 7 bases fit TRBD2. Germline V lookup: CDR1 SGHTA, CDR2 FQGNSA. The CDR3 totals 19 residues. After removal of 5 bases from V and 4 bases from J, the junction contained 19 bases not matched to a gene.

This clonotype turned up a few times. The CDR3 spells CASSLGVVAGNNEQYF. The CDR3 DNA follows: TGTGCCAGCAGCTTAGGTGTAGTGGCGGGGAACAACGAGCAGTACTTC. The V and J genes are TRBV7-9 and TRBJ2-7; possible D gene TRBD2, 6 bases. CDR1 and CDR2 from the germline V gene are SEHNR and FQNEAQ (reference sequence). This CDR3 contains 16 residues. Trimming stripped 1 base from V and 5 bases from J, with 18 bases between.

There are many counts of this clonotype. The V call is TRBV5-1, the J call TRBJ2-3; 7 bases are a match to TRBD1. Germline V gene sequence: CDR1 SGHRS, CDR2 YFSETQ. CDR3 length: 15 amino acids. The trim removed 4 bases at V and 1 base at J, leaving 6 bases unmatched. This chain's CDR3 is CASSRRQGGTDTQYF. CDR3 nucleotides: TGCGCCAGCAGCCGGAGACAGGGCGGCACAGATACGCAGTATTTT.

This clonotype came up many times. The chain has TRBV5-1 and TRBJ2-7; D is ambiguous. The CDR3 is made up of 12 amino acids. The V end was cut by 0 bases, the J end by 3 bases, with 4 bases between. CDR1 is SGHRS and CDR2 is YFSETQ in the germline V gene. The CDR3 DNA reads as TGCGCCAGCAGCTTGGAGGACTACGAGCAGTACTTC. Encoded protein: CASSLEDYEQYF.

This clonotype appeared a few times. V usage is TRBV10-3 and J usage is TRBJ2-1, with 11 positions matching TRBD2. In germline, CDR1 is ENHRY, CDR2 SYGVKD. The CDR3 runs 15 residues. Trimming removed 3 bases from V and 10 bases from J; junction bases left unmatched: 8. The CDR3 coding sequence is TGTGCCATCAGTGACACTAGCGGGAGTGCGTACGAGCAGTTCTTC. Amino acids: CAISDTSGSAYEQFF.

This clonotype was picked up a small number of times. The J gene is TRBJ2-1, the V gene TRBV6-1; 9 bases match TRBD1. The CDR3 is made up of 15 amino acids. The V gene's germline CDR1 is MNHNS and CDR2 SASEGT. V shed 7 bases, J shed 2 bases, and the junction held 6 bases outside the gene matches. The CDR3 DNA is TGTGCCAGCATGTCGACAGGGGGTACCTACAATGAGCAGTTCTTC. Translated: CASMSTGGTYNEQFF.

This clonotype was seen a few times. The J gene is TRBJ2-7, the V gene TRBV4-3; maybe TRBD2 (5 bases). V was clipped by 4 bases and J by 1 base, with 11 bases between them. This CDR3 region has 14 residues. Germline V gives CDR1 LGHNA, CDR2 YSLEER. The CDR3 coding sequence is TGCGCCAGCAGCCCCCAAGCGGTTTCCTACGAGCAGTACTTC. It codes for CASSPQAVSYEQYF.

This clonotype was observed a handful of times. V and J are TRBV7-2 and TRBJ1-2; D perhaps matches TRBD1 (6 bases). The germline V gene encodes CDR1 SGHTA and CDR2 FQGNSA. The CDR3 runs 14 residues. Trimming shortened V by 2 bases and J by 4 bases, and 11 bases separated the two germline ends. CDR3 in amino acids: CASSLLGRGYGYTF. The CDR3 DNA reads as TGTGCCAGCAGCTTATTGGGCAGGGGCTATGGCTACACCTTC.

This clonotype occurred a few times. The chain recombines TRBV5-4 with TRBJ2-3, with D tentatively TRBD2 (7 bases). CDR3 length: 15 amino acids. CDR1 SGHNT and CDR2 YYREEE come from the germline V gene (reference sequence). V lost 4 bases and J lost 2, with 14 bases in between. The CDR3 loop reads CASSAGGRNTDTQYF. The CDR3 nucleotides are TGTGCCAGCAGCGCCGGGGGGCGCAACACAGATACGCAGTATTTT.

The chain employs TRBV29-1 and TRBJ1-4; D unclear. The CDR3 extends over 14 amino acids. Trimming stripped 4 bases from V and 4 bases from J, with 13 bases between. CDR1 is SQVTM and CDR2 is ANQGSEA in the germline V gene. The CDR3: CSVADRAINEKLFF. The CDR3 DNA reads as TGCAGCGTTGCTGACCGGGCCATTAATGAAAAACTGTTTTTT.

The chain uses TRBV6-5 and TRBJ1-5, with 11 nucleotides matching TRBD1. Germline V gene data show CDR1 as MNHEY and CDR2 as SVGAGI. Unmatched junction bases numbered 6, after V lost 5 bases and J lost 6 bases. This CDR3 region has 15 residues. DNA for the CDR3: TGTGCCAGCAGTCCTGGACAGGGGGCTGTTCAGCCCCAGCATTTT. Amino acid sequence: CASSPGQGAVQPQHF.

This clonotype was recorded a few times. The gene calls are TRBV12-3 or TRBV12-4 and TRBJ2-1; possible D gene TRBD1, 6 bases. The CDR3 runs 15 residues. Trimming took 7 bases from V and 4 from J, leaving 17 bases between them. This CDR3 reads CASTLRTGQYNEQFF. The CDR3, as DNA: TGTGCCAGCACTCTTCGGACGGGACAATACAATGAGCAGTTCTTC.

The J gene is TRBJ2-7, the V gene TRBV12-3 or TRBV12-4; D may match TRBD1 or TRBD2 (5 bases each). V was trimmed by 4 bases and J by 6 bases, leaving 13 bases between them. This CDR3 has 13 residues. CDR3 sequence (DNA): TGTGCCAGCAGTTATGCCGGGGCCCGCGAGCAGTACTTC. This codes for CASSYAGAREQYF.

The table lists this clonotype with a few counts. The junction departs from germline at one end; a sequencing error may be responsible. The chain joins TRBV3-1 to TRBJ2-7; D is perhaps TRBD1 (6 bases). CDR3 length: 14 residues. Germline V CDR1 and CDR2: LGHDT, YNNKEL (reference sequence). CDR3 in DNA: TGTGCCAGCAGCAAAGAGGCAGGGGCGAGGGAGCAGTACTTC. Its translation is CASSKEAGAREQYF.

Only a few counts were recorded for this clonotype. The chain employs TRBV21-1 and TRBJ2-7. TRBV21-1 is a pseudogene locus. The length of the CDR3 is 13 residues. Here the CDR3 DNA reads TGTGCCAGCAGCACTGATAACACCTACGAGCAGTACTTC. Residues: CASSTDNTYEQYF.

This clonotype was found a few times. The chain has TRBV12-3 or TRBV12-4 and TRBJ2-5, with D perhaps given as TRBD1 or TRBD2 (5 bases each). The CDR3 runs to 15 residues. V dropped 2 bases and J dropped 5 bases, with 15 bases sitting between them. CDR3 sequence: CASSLTPGPGETQYF. The CDR3 DNA follows: TGTGCCAGCAGTTTAACCCCGGGGCCCGGGGAGACCCAGTACTTC.

The chain couples TRBV19 to TRBJ1-1, with D unclear. The germline V gene encodes CDR1 LNHDA and CDR2 SQIVND (reference sequence). CDR3 length: 13 amino acids. Trimming took 7 bases from V and 1 from J, leaving 10 bases between them. The CDR3 nucleotides read TGTGCCAGTATCAGCGCCGGGAACACTGAAGCTTTCTTT. Its protein product is CASISAGNTEAFF.

This rearrangement joins TRBV3-1 to TRBJ2-6; D might be TRBD1 or TRBD2, each matching 5 bases. This CDR3 region has 18 residues. Germline CDR1 and CDR2: LGHDT and YNNKEL (reference sequence). The germline V and J ends were trimmed by 2 bases and 2 bases, with 16 bases remaining between them. CDR3 amino acids: CASSQISSGAAGANVLTF. CDR3 sequence (DNA): TGTGCCAGCAGCCAAATTTCATCCGGGGCGGCTGGGGCCAACGTCCTGACTTTC.

This chain's CDR3 is CASSLAPRGQGAFQETQYF. CDR3 DNA: TGTGCCAGCAGCTTAGCTCCAAGAGGACAGGGGGCTTTCCAAGAGACCCAGTACTTC. V gene TRBV7-2 combines with J gene TRBJ2-5; 11 positions match TRBD1. The germline gives CDR1 SGHTA, CDR2 FQGNSA. The CDR3 loop spans 19 amino acids. Unmatched junction bases numbered 10, after V lost 0 bases and J lost 1 base. Drawing the rest from reference TRBV7-2 and TRBJ2-5, the complete variable domain is GAGVSQSPSNKVTEKGKDVELRCDPISGHTALYWYRQSLGQGLEFLIYFQGNSAPDKSGLPSDRFSAERTGGSVSTLTIQRTQQEDSAVYLCASSLAPRGQGAFQETQYFGPGTRLLVL.